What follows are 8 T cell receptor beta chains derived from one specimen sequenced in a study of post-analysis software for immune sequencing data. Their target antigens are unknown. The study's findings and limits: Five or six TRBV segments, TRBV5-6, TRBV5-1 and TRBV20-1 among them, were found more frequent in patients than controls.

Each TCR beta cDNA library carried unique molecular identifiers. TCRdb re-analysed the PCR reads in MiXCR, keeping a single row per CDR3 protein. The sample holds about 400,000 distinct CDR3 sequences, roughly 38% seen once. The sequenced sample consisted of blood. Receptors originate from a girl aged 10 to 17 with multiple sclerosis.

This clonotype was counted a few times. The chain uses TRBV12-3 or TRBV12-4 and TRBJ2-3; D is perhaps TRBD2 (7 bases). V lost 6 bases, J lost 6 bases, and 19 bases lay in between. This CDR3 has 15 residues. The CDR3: CASRNGGHYLDTQYF. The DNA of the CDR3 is TGTGCCAGCAGAAACGGGGGGCACTATCTGGATACGCAGTATTTT.

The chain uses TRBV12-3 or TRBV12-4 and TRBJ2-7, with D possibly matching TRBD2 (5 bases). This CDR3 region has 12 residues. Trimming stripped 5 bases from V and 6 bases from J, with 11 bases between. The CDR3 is CASSPQGSEQYF. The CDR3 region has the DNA TGTGCCAGCAGTCCTCAAGGGAGCGAGCAGTACTTC.

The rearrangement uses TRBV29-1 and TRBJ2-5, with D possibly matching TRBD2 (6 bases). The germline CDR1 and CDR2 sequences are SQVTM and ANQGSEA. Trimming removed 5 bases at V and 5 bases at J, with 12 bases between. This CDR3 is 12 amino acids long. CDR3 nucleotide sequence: TGCAGCGTTCGAGAGGGACTGGAGACCCAGTACTTC. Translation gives CSVREGLETQYF.

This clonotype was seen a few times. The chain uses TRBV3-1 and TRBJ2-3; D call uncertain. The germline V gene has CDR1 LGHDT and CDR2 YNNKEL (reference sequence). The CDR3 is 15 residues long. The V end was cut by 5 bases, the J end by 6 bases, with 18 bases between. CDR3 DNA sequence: TGTGCCAGCAGCAGCATTACCATTCTGGGGGATACGCAGTATTTT. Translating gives CASSSITILGDTQYF.

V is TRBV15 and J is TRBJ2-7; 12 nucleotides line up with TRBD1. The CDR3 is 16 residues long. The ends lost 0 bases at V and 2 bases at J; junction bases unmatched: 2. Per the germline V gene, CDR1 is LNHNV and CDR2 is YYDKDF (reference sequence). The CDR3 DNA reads TGTGCCACCAGCAGAGACCGGGACAGGGGGCCCTACGAGCAGTACTTC. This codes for CATSRDRDRGPYEQYF. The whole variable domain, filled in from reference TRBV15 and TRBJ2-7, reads DAMVIQNPRYQVTQFGKPVTLSCSQTLNHNVMYWYQQKSSQAPKLLFHYYDKDFNNEADTPDNFQSRRPNTSFCFLDIRSPGLGDTAMYLCATSRDRDRGPYEQYFGPGTRLTVT.

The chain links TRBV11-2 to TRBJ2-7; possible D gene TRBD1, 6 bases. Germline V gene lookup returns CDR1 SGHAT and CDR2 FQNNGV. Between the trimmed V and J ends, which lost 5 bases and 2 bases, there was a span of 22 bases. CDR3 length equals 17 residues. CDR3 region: CASSPGRGSRRAYEQYF. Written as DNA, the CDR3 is TGTGCCAGCAGCCCCGGCAGGGGTTCTCGTCGGGCCTACGAGCAGTACTTC.

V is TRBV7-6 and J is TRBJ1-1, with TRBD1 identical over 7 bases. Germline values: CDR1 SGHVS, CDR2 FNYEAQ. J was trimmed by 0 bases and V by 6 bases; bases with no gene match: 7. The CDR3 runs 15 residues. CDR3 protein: CASSLGTDMNTEAFF. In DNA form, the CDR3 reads TGTGCCAGCAGTTTGGGGACAGACATGAACACTGAAGCTTTCTTT.

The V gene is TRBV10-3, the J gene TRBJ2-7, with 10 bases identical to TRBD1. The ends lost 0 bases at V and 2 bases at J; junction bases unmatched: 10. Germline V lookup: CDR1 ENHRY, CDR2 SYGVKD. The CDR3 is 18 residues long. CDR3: CAISESPGTGDNPYEQYF. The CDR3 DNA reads TGTGCCATCAGTGAGTCCCCTGGGACAGGGGACAATCCCTACGAGCAGTACTTC.